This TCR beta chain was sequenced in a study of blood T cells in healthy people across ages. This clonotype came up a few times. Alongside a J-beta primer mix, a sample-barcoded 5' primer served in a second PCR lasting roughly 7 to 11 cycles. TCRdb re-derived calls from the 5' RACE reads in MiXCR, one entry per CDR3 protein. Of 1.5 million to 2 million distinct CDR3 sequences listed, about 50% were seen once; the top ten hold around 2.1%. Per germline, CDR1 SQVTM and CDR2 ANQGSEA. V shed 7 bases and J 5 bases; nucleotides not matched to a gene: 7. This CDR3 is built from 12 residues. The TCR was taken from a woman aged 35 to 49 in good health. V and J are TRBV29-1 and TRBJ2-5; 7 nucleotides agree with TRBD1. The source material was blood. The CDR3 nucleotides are TGCAGCGGCCGAGGGGGCTGGGAGACCCAGTACTTC. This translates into CSGRGGWETQYF.